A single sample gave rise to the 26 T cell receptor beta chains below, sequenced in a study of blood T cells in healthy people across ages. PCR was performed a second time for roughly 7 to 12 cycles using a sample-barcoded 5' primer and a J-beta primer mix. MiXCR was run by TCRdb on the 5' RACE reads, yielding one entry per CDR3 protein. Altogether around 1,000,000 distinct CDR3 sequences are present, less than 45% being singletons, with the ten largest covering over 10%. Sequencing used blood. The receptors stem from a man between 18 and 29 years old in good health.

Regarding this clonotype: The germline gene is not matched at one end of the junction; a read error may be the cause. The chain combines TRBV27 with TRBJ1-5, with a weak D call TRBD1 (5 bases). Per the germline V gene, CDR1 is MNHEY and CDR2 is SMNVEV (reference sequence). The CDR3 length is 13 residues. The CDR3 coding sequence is TGTGCCAACAGTCTCCAGGGTGATCAGCCCCAGCATTTT. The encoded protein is CANSLQGDQPQHF.

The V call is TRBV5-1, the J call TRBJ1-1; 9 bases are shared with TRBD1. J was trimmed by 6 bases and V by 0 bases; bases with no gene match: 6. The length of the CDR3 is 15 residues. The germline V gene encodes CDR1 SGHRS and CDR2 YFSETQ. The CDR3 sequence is CASSLGDREASEAFF. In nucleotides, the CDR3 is TGCGCCAGCAGCTTGGGGGACAGGGAAGCCTCTGAAGCTTTCTTT.

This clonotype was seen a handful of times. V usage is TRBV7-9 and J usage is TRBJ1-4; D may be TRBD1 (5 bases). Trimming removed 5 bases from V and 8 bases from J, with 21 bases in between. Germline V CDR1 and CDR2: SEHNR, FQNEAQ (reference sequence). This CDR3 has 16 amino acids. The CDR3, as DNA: TGTGCCAGCAGCGGGGACGCGAGTAGTGAGGGGGAAAAACTGTTTTTT. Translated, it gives CASSGDASSEGEKLFF.

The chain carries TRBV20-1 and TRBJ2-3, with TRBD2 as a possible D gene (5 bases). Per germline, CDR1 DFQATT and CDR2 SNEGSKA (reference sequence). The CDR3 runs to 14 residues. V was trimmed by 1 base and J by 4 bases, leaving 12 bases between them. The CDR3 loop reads CSARGPLAADTQYF. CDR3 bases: TGCAGTGCTAGAGGTCCTCTAGCAGCAGATACGCAGTATTTT.

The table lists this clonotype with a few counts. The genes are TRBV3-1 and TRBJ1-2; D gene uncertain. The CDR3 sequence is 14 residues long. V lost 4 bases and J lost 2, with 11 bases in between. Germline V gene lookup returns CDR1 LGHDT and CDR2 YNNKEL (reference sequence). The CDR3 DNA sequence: TGTGCCAGCAGCCCCGGACGGATGAACTATGGCTACACCTTC. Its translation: CASSPGRMNYGYTF.

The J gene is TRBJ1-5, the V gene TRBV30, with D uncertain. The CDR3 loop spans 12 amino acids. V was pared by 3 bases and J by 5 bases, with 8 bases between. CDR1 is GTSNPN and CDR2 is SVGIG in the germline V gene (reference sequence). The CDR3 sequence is CAWSGIDQPQHF. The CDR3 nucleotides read TGTGCCTGGAGCGGAATAGATCAGCCCCAGCATTTT.

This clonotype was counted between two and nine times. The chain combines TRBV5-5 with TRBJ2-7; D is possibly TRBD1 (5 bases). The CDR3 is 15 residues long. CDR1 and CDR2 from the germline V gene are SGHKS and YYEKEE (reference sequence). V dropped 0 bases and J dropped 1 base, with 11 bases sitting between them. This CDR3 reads CASSLDATVSYEQYF. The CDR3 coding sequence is TGTGCCAGCAGCTTGGATGCGACAGTTTCCTACGAGCAGTACTTC.

The CDR3 DNA reads TGTGCCAGCAGTGCCTACGGACTGAACAATGAGCAGTTCTTC. Translated, it gives CASSAYGLNNEQFF. The chain links TRBV28 to TRBJ2-1, with D perhaps matching TRBD2 (5 bases). Germline CDR1 and CDR2: MDHEN and SYDVKM. V gave up 5 bases and J gave up 5 bases, with 13 bases separating them. The CDR3 is made up of 14 amino acids.

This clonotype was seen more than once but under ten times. The CDR3 here is CASSVLLAGGPENEQFF. The CDR3 nucleotides read TGCGCCAGCAGCGTCCTACTAGCGGGGGGGCCCGAGAATGAGCAGTTCTTC. This chain links TRBV5-1 with TRBJ2-1, with 13 nucleotides matching TRBD2. Trimming took 4 bases from V and 7 from J; bases not matched to a gene: 11. Germline-derived CDR1 and CDR2 are SGHRS and YFSETQ. The CDR3 runs 17 residues.

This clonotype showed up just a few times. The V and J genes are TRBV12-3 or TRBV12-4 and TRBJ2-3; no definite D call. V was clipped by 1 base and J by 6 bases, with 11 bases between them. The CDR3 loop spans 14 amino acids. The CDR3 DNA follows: TGTGCCAGCAGTTTAGGTGGTAGTCCCGATACGCAGTATTTT. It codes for CASSLGGSPDTQYF.

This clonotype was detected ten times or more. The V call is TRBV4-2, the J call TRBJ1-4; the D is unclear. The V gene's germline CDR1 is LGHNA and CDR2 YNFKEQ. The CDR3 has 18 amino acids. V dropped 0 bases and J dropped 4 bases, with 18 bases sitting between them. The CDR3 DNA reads TGTGCCAGCAGCCAAGATCTTGGGCAGGATGGTTATAATGAAAAACTGTTTTTT. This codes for CASSQDLGQDGYNEKLFF.

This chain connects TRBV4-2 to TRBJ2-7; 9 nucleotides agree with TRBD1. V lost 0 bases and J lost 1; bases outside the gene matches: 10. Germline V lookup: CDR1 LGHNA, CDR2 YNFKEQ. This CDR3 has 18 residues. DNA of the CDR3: TGTGCCAGCAGCCAAGATAGATTGCTCGGACAGGGGTCCTACGAGCAGTACTTC. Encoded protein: CASSQDRLLGQGSYEQYF.

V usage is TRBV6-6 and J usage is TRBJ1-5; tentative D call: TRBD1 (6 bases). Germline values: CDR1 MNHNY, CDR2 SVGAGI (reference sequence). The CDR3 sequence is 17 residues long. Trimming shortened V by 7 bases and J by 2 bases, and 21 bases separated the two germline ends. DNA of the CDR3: TGTGCCAGCACCCTAGTCAGACAGGCGGGCCGCAATCAGCCCCAGCATTTT. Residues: CASTLVRQAGRNQPQHF.

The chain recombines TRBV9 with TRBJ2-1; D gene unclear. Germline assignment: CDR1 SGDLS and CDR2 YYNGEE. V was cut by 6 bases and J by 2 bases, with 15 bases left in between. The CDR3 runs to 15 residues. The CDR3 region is CASTKTVAAYNEQFF. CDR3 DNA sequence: TGTGCCAGCACCAAAACAGTGGCGGCCTACAATGAGCAGTTCTTC.

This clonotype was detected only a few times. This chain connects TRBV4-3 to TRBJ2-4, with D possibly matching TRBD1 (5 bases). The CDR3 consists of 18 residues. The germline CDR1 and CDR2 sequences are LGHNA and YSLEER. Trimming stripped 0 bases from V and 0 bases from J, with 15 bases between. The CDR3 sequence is CASSQDPPKTVAKNIQYF. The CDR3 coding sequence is TGCGCCAGCAGCCAAGATCCACCCAAGACAGTAGCCAAAAACATTCAGTACTTC.

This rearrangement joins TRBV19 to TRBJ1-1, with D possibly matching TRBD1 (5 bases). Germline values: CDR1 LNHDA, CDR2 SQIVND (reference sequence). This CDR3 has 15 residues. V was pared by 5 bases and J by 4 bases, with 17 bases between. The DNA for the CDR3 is TGTGCCAGTAGTGTCACCGGGACCTTCGGCACTGAAGCTTTCTTT. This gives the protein CASSVTGTFGTEAFF.

The CDR3 sequence: CASSSGVRSEAFF. The CDR3 DNA reads as TGTGCCAGCAGCTCCGGAGTGAGGTCAGAAGCTTTCTTT. This chain joins TRBV5-5 and TRBJ1-1; D unclear. V was pared by 3 bases and J by 8 bases, with 14 bases between. The CDR3 is made up of 13 amino acids. Germline CDR1 SGHKS, CDR2 YYEKEE (reference sequence).

CDR3 loop: CASESTSGANVLTF. The CDR3 coding sequence is TGTGCCAGCGAGTCGACCTCTGGGGCCAACGTCCTGACTTTC. The chain has TRBV6-5 and TRBJ2-6; no clear D. Germline-derived CDR1 and CDR2 are MNHEY and SVGAGI. Trimming stripped 8 bases from V and 0 bases from J, with 8 bases between. CDR3 length: 14 residues.

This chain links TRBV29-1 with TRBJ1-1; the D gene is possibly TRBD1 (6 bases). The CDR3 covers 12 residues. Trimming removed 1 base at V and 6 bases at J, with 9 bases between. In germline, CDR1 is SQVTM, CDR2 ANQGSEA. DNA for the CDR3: TGCAGCGTTGAAGTTGGGGGCCCTGAAGCTTTCTTT. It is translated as CSVEVGGPEAFF. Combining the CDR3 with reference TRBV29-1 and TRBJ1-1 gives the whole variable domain SAVISQKPSRDICQRGTSLTIQCQVDSQVTMMFWYRQQPGQSLTLIATANQGSEATYESGFVIDKFPISRPNLTFSTLTVSNMSPEDSSIYLCSVEVGGPEAFFGQGTRLTVV.

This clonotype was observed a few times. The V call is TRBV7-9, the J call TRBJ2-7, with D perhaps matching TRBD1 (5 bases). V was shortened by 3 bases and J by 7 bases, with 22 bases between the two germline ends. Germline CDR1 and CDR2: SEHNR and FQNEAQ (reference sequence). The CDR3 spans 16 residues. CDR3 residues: CASSLRPPRGGNEQYF. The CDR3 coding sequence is TGTGCCAGCAGCTTGCGGCCCCCTAGGGGTGGGAATGAGCAGTACTTC.

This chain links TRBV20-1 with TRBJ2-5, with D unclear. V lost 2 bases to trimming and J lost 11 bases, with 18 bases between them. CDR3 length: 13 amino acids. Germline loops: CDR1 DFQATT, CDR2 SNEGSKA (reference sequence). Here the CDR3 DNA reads TGCAGTGCTAGAATGGCACATTCCAATGAGCAGTACTTC. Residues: CSARMAHSNEQYF.

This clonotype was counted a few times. The CDR3 reads CASSLRPAASTDTQYF. For the CDR3, the DNA is TGTGCCAGCAGTTTGCGGCCAGCGGCCAGCACAGATACGCAGTATTTT. The chain employs TRBV12-3 or TRBV12-4 and TRBJ2-3; D is perhaps TRBD2 (5 bases). V lost 3 bases, J lost 0 bases, and 13 bases lay in between. This CDR3 is 16 amino acids long.

CDR3 bases: TGCAGTGCTGAACGTACAGGTGACGGAGGATATGGCTACACCTTC. This codes for CSAERTGDGGYGYTF. The chain links TRBV20-1 to TRBJ1-2; possibly TRBD1 for D (5 bases). The CDR3 contains 15 residues. Trimming pared 5 bases from V and 5 bases from J, leaving 21 bases between. Germline assignment: CDR1 DFQATT and CDR2 SNEGSKA (reference sequence).

CDR3 protein: CSVGTGTSEQYF. DNA of the CDR3: TGCAGTGTCGGGACAGGGACCTCCGAGCAGTACTTC. V usage is TRBV20-1 and J usage is TRBJ2-7, with 9 bases that match TRBD1. This CDR3 has 12 amino acids. V dropped 7 bases and J dropped 6; count of bases not matched to a gene: 7. Germline V CDR1 and CDR2: DFQATT, SNEGSKA (reference sequence).

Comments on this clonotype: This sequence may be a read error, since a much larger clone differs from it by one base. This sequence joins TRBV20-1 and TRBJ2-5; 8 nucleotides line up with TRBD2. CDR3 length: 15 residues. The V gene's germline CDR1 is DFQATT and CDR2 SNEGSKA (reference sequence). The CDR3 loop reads CSAGDPGTSTNEQYF. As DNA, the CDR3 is TGCAGTGCTGGAGACCCTGGGACTAGTACCAATGAGCAGTACTTC.

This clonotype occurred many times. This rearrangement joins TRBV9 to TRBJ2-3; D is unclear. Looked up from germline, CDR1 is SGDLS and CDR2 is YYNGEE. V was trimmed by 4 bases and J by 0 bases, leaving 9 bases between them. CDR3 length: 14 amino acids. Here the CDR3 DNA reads TGTGCCAGCAGCATTGGGCAGAGCACAGATACGCAGTATTTT. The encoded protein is CASSIGQSTDTQYF. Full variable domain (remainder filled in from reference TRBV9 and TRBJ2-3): DSGVTQTPKHLITATGQRVTLRCSPRSGDLSVYWYQQSLDQGLQFLIQYYNGEERAKGNILERFSAQQFPDLHSELNLSSLELGDSALYFCASSIGQSTDTQYFGPGTRLTVL.